This T cell receptor beta chain was sequenced for a study of memory CD4+ T cells and cytomegalovirus serostatus. Study conclusions and caveats: Suggested: most of the CMV-linked TCR signature lies in CD4+ memory cells.

This clone was observed a few times. Its specificity is unknown. The CDR3 contains 13 residues. Germline CDR1 and CDR2: SGHAT and FQNNGV. V lost 6 bases to trimming and J lost 3 bases, with 11 bases between them. Single viable CD3+CD4+CD8-CD45RO+ cells were sorted as the memory CD4+ T cells. Donors' CMV status reflects serum IgG against pp150, pp28, p38, p52. Total CD4+ T cells were enriched by CD4 positive selection. Methods used by the authors: Out-of-frame sequences were removed, leaving 2 million to 2.5 million distinct TCRbeta sequences. The method was immunoSEQ multiplex PCR; TCRdb's version includes in-frame clones alone and lacks a portion of them. D and trimming were read from the DNA, whereas the V and J calls and clone size are those reported in that table. This sample has some 80,000 clones; around 80% occur once, and the top ten carry around 0.8%.

The chain combines TRBV11-2 with TRBJ1-2, with D perhaps matching TRBD1 (5 bases). Sequencing was carried out using memory CD4+ T cells from blood. The source of this sequence is an adult in good health and CMV-seronegative. DNA of the CDR3: TGTGCCAGCAGGGGGACCAGCTACTATGGCTACACCTTC. This encodes CASRGTSYYGYTF.